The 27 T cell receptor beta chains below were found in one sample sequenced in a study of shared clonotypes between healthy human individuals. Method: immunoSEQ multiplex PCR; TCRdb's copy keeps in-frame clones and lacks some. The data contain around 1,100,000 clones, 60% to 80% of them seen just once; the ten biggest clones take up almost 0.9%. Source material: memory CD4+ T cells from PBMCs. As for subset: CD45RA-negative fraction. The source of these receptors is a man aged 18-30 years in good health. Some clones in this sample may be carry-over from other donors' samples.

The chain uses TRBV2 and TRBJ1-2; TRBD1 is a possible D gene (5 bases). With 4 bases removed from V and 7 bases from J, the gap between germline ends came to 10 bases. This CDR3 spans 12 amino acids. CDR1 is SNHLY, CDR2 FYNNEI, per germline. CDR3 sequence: CASSGGTGGYTF. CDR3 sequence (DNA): TGTGCCAGCAGTGGGGGGACGGGTGGCTACACCTTC.

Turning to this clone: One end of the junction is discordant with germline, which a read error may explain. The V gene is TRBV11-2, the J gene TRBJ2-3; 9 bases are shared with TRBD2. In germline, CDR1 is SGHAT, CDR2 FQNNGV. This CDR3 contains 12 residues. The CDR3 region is CASSRTLAGLRF. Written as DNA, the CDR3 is TGTGCCAGCAGCCGGACACTAGCGGGCCTTCGCTTT.

In DNA, the CDR3 is TGTGCCAGCAGCGTCGATCTAGCGGGAGATACGCAGTATTTT. It translates to CASSVDLAGDTQYF. The V gene is TRBV9, the J gene TRBJ2-3; TRBD2 agrees at 8 bases. From germline, CDR1 is SGDLS and CDR2 YYNGEE. After removal of 2 bases from V and 5 bases from J, the junction contained 4 bases not matched to a gene. This CDR3 contains 14 residues. Full variable domain (rest looked up from reference TRBV9 and TRBJ2-3): DSGVTQTPKHLITATGQRVTLRCSPRSGDLSVYWYQQSLDQGLQFLIQYYNGEERAKGNILERFSAQQFPDLHSELNLSSLELGDSALYFCASSVDLAGDTQYFGPGTRLTVL.

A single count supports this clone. Here the CDR3 reads CASRDPEGPDTQYF. DNA for the CDR3: TGCGCCAGCAGGGACCCCGAGGGCCCAGATACGCAGTATTTT. The V call is TRBV5-1, the J call TRBJ2-3, with D possibly TRBD2 on 5 matching bases. V was clipped by 5 bases and J by 4 bases, with 14 bases between them. The V gene's germline CDR1 is SGHRS and CDR2 YFSETQ. The CDR3 is 14 amino acids.

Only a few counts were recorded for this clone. The DNA for the CDR3 is TGTGCCAGTAGTACCCGAGGGGGGTTTACCTACGAGCAGTACTTC. The encoded protein is CASSTRGGFTYEQYF. The chain uses TRBV19 and TRBJ2-7, with D perhaps given as TRBD1 or TRBD2 (6 bases each). Germline CDR1 reads LNHDA; CDR2 reads SQIVND (reference sequence). This CDR3 region has 15 residues. V dropped 4 bases and J dropped 2 bases, with 15 bases sitting between them.

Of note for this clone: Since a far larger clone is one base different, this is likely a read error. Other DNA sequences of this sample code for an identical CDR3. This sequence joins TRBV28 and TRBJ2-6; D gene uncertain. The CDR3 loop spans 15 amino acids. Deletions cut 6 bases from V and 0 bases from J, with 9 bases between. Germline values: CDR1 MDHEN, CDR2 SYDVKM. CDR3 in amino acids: CASSYEHSGANVLTF. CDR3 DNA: TGTGCCAGCAGCTATGAGCACTCTGGGGCCAACGTCCTGACTTTC.

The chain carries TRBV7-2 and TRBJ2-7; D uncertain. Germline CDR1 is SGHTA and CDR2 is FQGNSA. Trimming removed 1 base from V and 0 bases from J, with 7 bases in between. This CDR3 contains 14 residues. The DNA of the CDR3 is TGTGCCAGCAGCTTAGATCTAAGCTCCTACGAGCAGTACTTC. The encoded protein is CASSLDLSSYEQYF.

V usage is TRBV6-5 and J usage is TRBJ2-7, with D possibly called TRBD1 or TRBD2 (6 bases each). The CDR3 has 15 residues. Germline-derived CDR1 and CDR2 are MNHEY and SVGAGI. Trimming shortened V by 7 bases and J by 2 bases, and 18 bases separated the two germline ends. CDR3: CASKREGGTPYEQYF. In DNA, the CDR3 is TGTGCCAGCAAACGGGAAGGGGGGACCCCCTACGAGCAGTACTTC.

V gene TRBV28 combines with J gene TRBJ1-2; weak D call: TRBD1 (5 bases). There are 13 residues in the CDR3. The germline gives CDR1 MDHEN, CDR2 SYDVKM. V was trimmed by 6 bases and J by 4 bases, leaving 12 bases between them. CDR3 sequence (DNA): TGTGCCAGCAGCCGAGGACACTCCTATGGCTACACCTTC. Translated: CASSRGHSYGYTF.

CDR3 region: CASSDRGRAGANVLTF. DNA for the CDR3: TGTGCCAGCAGTGACAGGGGCCGGGCTGGGGCCAACGTCCTGACTTTC. The chain couples TRBV2 to TRBJ2-6, with D perhaps matching TRBD1 (6 bases). V lost 3 bases, J lost 2 bases, and 11 bases lay in between. The CDR3 is made up of 16 amino acids. Germline V gene data show CDR1 as SNHLY and CDR2 as FYNNEI.

The CDR3 region has the DNA TGTGCCAGCAGCCAAGGGGGGACCGTCCCCTACGAGCAGTACTTC. This codes for CASSQGGTVPYEQYF. The gene calls are TRBV4-2 and TRBJ2-7; D is perhaps TRBD1 or TRBD2 (5 bases each). The CDR3 extends over 15 amino acids. Germline V gene data show CDR1 as LGHNA and CDR2 as YNFKEQ. Trimming stripped 1 base from V and 2 bases from J, with 12 bases between.

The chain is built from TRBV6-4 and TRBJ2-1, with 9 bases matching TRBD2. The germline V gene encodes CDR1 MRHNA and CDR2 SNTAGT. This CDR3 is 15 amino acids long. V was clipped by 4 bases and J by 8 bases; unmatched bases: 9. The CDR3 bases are TGTGCCAGCAGTGTTGCGGTAGCGGGAGTGCATGAGCAGTTCTTC. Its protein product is CASSVAVAGVHEQFF.

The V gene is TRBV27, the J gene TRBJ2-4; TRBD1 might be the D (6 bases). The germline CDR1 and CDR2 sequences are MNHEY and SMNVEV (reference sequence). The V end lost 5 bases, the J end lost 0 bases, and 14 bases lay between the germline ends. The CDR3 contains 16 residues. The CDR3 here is CASSTRTAQAKNIQYF. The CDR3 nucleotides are TGTGCCAGCAGTACCCGGACAGCTCAAGCCAAAAACATTCAGTACTTC.

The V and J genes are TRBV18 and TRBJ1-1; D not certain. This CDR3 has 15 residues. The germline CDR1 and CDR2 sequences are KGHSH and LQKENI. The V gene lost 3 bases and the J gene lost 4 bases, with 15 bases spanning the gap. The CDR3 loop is CASSPGFQSGTEAFF. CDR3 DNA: TGTGCCAGCTCACCGGGGTTTCAATCGGGCACTGAAGCTTTCTTT.

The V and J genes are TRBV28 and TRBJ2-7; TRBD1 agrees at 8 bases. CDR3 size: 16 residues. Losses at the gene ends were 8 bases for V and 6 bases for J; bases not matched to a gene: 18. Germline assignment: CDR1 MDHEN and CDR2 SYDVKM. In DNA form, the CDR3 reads TGTGCCAGCCTACCCGCCTTAGGGACAGGAGTTTTCGAGCAGTACTTC. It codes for CASLPALGTGVFEQYF. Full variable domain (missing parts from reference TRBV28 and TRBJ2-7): DVKVTQSSRYLVKRTGEKVFLECVQDMDHENMFWYRQDPGLGLRLIYFSYDVKMKEKGDIPEGYSVSREKKERFSLILESASTNQTSMYLCASLPALGTGVFEQYFGPGTRLTVT.

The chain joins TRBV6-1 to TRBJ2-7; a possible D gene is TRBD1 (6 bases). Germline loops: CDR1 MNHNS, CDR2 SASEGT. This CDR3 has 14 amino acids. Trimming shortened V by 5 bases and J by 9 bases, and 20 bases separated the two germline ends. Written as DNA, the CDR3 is TGTGCCAGCAGTACGACCCCCTCAGGGGTGGCGCAGTACTTC. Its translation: CASSTTPSGVAQYF.

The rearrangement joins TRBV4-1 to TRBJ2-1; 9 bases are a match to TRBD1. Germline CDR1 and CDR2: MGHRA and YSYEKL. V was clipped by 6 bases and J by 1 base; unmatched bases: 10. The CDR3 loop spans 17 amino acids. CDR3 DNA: TGCGCCAGCAGGCCGGGGGCCGGGACAGGGTCCTACAATGAGCAGTTCTTC. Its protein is CASRPGAGTGSYNEQFF.

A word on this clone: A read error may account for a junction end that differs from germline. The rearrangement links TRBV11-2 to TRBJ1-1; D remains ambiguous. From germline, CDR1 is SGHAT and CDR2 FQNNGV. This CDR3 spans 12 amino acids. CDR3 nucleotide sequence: TGTGCCAGCAGCTCAGACCCAACTGGAGCTTTCTTT. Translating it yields CASSSDPTGAFF.

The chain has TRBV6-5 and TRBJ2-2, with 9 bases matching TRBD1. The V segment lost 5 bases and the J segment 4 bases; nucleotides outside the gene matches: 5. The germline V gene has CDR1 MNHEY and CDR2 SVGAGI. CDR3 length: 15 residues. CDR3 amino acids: CASSTQGASTGELFF. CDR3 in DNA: TGTGCCAGCAGTACACAGGGGGCGAGCACCGGGGAGCTGTTTTTT.

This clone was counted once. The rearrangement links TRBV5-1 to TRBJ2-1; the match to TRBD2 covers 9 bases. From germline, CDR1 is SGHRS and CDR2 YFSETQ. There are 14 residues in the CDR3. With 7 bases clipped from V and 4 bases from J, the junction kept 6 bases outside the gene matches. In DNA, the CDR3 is TGCGCCAGCTGTGCGGCGGGAGGGTACAATGAGCAGTTCTTC. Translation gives CASCAAGGYNEQFF.

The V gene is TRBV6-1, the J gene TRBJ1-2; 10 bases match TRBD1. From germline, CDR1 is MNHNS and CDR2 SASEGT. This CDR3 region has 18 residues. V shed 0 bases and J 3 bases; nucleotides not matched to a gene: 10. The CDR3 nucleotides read TGTGCCAGCAGTGAAGCGCTCGGGACAGGGGCGGCGCACTATGGCTACACCTTC. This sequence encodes CASSEALGTGAAHYGYTF.

CDR3 bases: TGTGCCAGCAGTTTAGCGGGTCGTCGCACAGATACGCAGTATTTT. It is translated as CASSLAGRRTDTQYF. This chain connects TRBV28 to TRBJ2-3; tentative D call: TRBD2 (5 bases). Trimming removed 2 bases from V and 1 base from J, with 10 bases in between. In germline, CDR1 is MDHEN, CDR2 SYDVKM. This CDR3 spans 15 amino acids.

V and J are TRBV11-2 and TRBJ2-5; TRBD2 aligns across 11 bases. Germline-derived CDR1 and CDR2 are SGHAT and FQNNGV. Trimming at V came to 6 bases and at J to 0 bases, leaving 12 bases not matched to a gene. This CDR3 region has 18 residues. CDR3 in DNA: TGTGCCAGCAGTTATCATCTAGCGGGAGGAGGGGACCAAGAGACCCAGTACTTC. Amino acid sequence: CASSYHLAGGGDQETQYF.

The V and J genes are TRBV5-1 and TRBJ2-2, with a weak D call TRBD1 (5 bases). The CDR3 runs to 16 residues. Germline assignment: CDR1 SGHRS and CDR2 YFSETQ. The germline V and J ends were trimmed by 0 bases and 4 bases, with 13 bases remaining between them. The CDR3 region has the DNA TGCGCCAGCAGCTTGGAGGGGCTAGGTCCCACCGGGGAGCTGTTTTTT. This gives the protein CASSLEGLGPTGELFF. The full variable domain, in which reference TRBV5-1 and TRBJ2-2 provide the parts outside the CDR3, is KAGVTQTPRYLIKTRGQQVTLSCSPISGHRSVSWYQQTPGQGLQFLFEYFSETQRNKGNFPGRFSGRQFSNSRSEMNVSTLELGDSALYLCASSLEGLGPTGELFFGEGSRLTVL.

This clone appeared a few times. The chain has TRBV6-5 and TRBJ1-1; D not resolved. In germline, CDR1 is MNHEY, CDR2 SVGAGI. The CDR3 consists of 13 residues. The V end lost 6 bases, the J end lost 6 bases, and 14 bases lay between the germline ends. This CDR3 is CASSEQGFPEAFF. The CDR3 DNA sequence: TGTGCCAGCAGCGAACAAGGGTTTCCTGAAGCTTTCTTT.

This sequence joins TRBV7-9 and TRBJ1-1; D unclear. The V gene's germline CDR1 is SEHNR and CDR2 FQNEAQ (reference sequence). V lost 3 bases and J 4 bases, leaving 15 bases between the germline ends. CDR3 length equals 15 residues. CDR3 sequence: CASSFSAARGTEAFF. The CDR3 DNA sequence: TGTGCCAGCAGCTTCTCGGCAGCCCGGGGCACTGAAGCTTTCTTT.

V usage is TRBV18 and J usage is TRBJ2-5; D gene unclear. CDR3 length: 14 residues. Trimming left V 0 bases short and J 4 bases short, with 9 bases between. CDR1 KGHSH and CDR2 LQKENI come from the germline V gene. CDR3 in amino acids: CASSPPGISETQYF. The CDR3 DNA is TGTGCCAGCTCACCACCCGGCATTTCAGAGACCCAGTACTTC.